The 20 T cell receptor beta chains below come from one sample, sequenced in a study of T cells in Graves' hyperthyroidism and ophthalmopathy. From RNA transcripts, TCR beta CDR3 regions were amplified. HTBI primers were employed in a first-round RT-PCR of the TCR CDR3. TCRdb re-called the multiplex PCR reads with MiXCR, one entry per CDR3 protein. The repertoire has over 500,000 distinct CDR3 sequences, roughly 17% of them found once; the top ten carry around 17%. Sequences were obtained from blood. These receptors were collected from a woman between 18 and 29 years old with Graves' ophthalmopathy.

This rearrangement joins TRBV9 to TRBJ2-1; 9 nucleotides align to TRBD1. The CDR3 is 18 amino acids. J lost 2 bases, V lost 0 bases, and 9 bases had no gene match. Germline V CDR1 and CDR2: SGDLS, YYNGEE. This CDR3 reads CASSVEGDGQGTYNEQFF. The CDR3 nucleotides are TGTGCCAGCAGCGTAGAGGGGGACGGACAGGGGACCTACAATGAGCAGTTCTTC.

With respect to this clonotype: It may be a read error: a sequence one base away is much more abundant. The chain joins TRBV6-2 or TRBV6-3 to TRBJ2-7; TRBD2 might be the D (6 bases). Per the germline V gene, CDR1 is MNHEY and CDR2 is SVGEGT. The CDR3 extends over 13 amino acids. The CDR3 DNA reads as TGTGCCAGCAGTGTTAGCGGCGCTCCCGAGCCGTACTTC. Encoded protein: CASSVSGAPEPYF.

This chain's CDR3 is CASRDDRDYEQYF. The CDR3 coding sequence is TGTGCCAGCAGGGACGACAGGGACTACGAGCAGTACTTC. The chain links TRBV12-3 or TRBV12-4 to TRBJ2-7, with 7 bases matching TRBD1. This CDR3 is 13 amino acids long. Unmatched junction bases numbered 5, after V lost 6 bases and J lost 3 bases.

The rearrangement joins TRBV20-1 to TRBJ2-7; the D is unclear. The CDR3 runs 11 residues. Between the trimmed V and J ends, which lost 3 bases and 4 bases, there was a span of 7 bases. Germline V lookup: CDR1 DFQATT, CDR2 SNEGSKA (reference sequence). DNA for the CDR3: TGCAGTGCTAGTCTCCGTTACGAGCAGTACTTC. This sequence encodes CSASLRYEQYF.

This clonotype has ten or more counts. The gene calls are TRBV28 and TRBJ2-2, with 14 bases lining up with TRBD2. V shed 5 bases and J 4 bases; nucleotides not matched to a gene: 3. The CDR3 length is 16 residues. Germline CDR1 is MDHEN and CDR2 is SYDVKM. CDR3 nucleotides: TGTGCCAGCAGTCCCGGACTAGCGGGGGGCACCGGGGAGCTGTTTTTT. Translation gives CASSPGLAGGTGELFF.

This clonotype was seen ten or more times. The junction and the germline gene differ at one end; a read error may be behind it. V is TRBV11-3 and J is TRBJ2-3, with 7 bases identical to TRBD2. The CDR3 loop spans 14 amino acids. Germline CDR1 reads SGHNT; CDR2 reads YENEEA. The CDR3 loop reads CASGFGGSTDTQYF. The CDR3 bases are TGTGCCAGCGGCTTCGGGGGGTCCACAGATACGCAGTATTTT.

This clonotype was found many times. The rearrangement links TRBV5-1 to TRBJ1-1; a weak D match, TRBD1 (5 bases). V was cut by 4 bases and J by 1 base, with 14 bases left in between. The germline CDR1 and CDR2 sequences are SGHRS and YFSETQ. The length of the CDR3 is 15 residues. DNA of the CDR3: TGCGCCAGCAGCAGACGACAGCCAACGAACACTGAAGCTTTCTTT. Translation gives CASSRRQPTNTEAFF.

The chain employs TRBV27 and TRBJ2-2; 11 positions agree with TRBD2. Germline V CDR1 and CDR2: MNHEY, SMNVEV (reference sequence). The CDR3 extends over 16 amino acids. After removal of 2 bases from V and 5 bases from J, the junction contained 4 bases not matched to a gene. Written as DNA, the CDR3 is TGTGCCAGCAGTTTAAGCCTAGCGGGAGGAACCGGGGAGCTGTTTTTT. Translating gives CASSLSLAGGTGELFF.

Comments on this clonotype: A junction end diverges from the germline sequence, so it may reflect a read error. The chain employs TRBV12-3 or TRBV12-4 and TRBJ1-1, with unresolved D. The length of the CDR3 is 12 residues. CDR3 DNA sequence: TGTGCCAGCAGTCCGGAGAACACTGAAACTTTCTTT. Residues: CASSPENTETFF.

DNA of the CDR3: TGTGCCACCAGCAAATGGGGCCCAGAGACCCAGTACTTC. Translated, it gives CATSKWGPETQYF. V and J are TRBV15 and TRBJ2-5; a possible D gene is TRBD1 (5 bases). Trimming left V 4 bases short and J 4 bases short, with 10 bases between. Per germline, CDR1 LNHNV and CDR2 YYDKDF (reference sequence). This CDR3 is 13 amino acids long.

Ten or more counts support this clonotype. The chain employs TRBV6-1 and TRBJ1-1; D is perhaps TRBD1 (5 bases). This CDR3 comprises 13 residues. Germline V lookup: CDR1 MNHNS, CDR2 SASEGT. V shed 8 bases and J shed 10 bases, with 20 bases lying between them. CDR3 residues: CASHHGGRKVAFF. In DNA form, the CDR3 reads TGTGCCAGCCACCACGGGGGAAGGAAGGTAGCTTTCTTT.

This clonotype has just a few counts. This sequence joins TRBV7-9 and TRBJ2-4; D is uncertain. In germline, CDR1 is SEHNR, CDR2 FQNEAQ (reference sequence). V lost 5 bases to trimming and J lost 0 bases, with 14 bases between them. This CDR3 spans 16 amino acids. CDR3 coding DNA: TGTGCCAGCAGCCTAACAGTTTCTCTAGCCAAAAACATTCAGTACTTC. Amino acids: CASSLTVSLAKNIQYF.

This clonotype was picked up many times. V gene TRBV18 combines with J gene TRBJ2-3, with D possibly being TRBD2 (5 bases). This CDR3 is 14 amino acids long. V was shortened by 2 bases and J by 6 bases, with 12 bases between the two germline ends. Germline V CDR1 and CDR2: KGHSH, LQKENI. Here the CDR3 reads CASSPKAVADTQYF. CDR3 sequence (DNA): TGTGCCAGCTCACCAAAAGCTGTAGCGGATACGCAGTATTTT.

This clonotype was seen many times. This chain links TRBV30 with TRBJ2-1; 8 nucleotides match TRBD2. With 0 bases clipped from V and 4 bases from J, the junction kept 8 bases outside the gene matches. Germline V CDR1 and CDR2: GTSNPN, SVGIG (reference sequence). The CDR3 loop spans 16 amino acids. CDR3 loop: CAWSVRTSGTYNEQFF. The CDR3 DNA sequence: TGTGCCTGGAGTGTTCGTACTAGCGGAACATACAATGAGCAGTTCTTC.

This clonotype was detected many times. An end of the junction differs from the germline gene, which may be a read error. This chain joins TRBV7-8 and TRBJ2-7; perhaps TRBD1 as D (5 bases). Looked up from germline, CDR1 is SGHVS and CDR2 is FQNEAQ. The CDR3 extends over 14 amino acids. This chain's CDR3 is CASSLIGASFEQYF. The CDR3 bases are TGTGCCAGCAGCTTAATAGGGGCCTCCTTCGAGCAGTACTTC.

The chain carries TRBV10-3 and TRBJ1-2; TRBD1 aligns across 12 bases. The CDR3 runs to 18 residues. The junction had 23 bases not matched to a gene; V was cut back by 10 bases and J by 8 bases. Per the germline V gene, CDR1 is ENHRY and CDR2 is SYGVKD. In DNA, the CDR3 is TGTGCCAGCAGCGCCTTGGGGACAGGGGGCGCGGCCGGGAGAGGCTACACCTTC. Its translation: CASSALGTGGAAGRGYTF.

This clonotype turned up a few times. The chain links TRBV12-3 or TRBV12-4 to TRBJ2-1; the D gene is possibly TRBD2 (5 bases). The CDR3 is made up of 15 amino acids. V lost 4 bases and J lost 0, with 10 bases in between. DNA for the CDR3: TGTGCCAGCAGTTCAGGACTGAGCTCCTACAATGAGCAGTTCTTC. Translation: CASSSGLSSYNEQFF.

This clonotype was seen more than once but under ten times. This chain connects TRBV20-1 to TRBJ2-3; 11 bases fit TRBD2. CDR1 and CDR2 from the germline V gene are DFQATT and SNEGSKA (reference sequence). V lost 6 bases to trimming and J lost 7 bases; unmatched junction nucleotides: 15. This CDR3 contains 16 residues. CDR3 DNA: TGCAGTGCCCCAACCATAGCGGGGGGGATTTCAAATACGCAGTATTTT. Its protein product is CSAPTIAGGISNTQYF.

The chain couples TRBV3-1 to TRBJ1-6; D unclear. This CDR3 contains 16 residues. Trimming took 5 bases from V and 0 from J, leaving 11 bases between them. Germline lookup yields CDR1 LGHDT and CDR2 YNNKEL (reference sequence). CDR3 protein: CASSVDGDSYNSPLHF. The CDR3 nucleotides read TGTGCCAGCAGCGTAGATGGGGACTCCTATAATTCACCCCTCCACTTT.

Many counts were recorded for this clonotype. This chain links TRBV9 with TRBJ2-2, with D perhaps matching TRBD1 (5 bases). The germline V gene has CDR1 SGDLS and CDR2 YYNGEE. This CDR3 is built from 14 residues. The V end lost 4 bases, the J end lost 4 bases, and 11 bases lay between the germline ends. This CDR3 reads CASSPGSGTGELFF. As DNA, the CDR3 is TGTGCCAGCAGCCCAGGGTCCGGCACCGGGGAGCTGTTTTTT.